This paragraph covers one T cell receptor beta chain sequence. Its target is not known. Relative to the germline gene, one junction end is altered; a read error may explain this. The data were obtained in a study of blood T cells in healthy people across ages. Study outcomes and limitations: Donors of long life had a larger count of naive CD4+ cells and greater diversity than aged donors.

For the second PCR, which ran for roughly 7 to 11 cycles, a sample-barcoded 5' primer and a J-beta primer mix were used. Each sample yielded at least 3 million CDR3-containing paired-end reads. In TCRdb, the 5' RACE reads were re-called with MiXCR into one record per CDR3 protein. The sample has over 1.5 million distinct CDR3 sequences, 49% seen once. The germline gives CDR1 SGHRS, CDR2 YFSETQ. This CDR3 spans 14 amino acids. The sequencing sample was made of blood. The sequence was obtained from a woman aged 40-49 years in good health. This chain joins TRBV5-1 and TRBJ2-7, with 9 bases matching TRBD1. CDR3 DNA sequence: TGCGCCAGCAGCCCTCGGGACAGGGAGTACGGGCAGTACTTC. This gives the protein CASSPRDREYGQYF.